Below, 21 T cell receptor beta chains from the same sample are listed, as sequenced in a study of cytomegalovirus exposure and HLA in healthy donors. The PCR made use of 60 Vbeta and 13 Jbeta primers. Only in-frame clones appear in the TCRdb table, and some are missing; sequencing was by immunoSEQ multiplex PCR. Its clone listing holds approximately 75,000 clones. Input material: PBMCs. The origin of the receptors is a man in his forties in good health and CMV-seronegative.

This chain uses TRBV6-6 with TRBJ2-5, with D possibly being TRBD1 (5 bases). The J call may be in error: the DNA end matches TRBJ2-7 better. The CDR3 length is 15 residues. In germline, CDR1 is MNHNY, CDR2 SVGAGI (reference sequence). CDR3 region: CASSYEQGTTYEQYF. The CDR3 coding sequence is TGTGCCAGCAGTTACGAGCAGGGAACAACCTACGAGCAGTACTTC.

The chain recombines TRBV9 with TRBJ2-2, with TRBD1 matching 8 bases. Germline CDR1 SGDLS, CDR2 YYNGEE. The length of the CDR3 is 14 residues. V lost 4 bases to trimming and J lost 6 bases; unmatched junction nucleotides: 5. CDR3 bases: TGTGCCAGCAGCCTTGACAGGGGATCCGGGGAGCTGTTTTTT. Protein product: CASSLDRGSGELFF.

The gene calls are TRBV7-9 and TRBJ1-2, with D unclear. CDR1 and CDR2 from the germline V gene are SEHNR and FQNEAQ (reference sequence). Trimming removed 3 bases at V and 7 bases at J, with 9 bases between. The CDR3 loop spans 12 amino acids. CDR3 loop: CASSFTEGGYTF. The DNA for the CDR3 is TGTGCCAGCAGCTTTACCGAGGGTGGCTACACCTTC.

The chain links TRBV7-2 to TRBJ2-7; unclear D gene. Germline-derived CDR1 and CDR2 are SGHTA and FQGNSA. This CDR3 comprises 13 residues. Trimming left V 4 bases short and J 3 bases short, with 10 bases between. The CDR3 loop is CASSSPRSYEQYF. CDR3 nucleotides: TGTGCCAGCAGCTCTCCGAGGAGCTACGAGCAGTACTTC.

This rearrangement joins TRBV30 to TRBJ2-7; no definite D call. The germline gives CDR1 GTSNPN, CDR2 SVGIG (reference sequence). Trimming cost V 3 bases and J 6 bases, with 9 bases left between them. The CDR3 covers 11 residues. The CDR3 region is CAWSRVFEQYF. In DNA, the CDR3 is TGTGCCTGGAGCCGGGTCTTCGAGCAGTACTTC.

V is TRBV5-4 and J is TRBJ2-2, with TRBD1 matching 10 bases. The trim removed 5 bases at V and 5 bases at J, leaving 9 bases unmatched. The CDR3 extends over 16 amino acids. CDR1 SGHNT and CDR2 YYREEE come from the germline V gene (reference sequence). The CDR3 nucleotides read TGTGCCAGCAGAACCGGGGGACAGGGGAGGACCGGGGAGCTGTTTTTT. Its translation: CASRTGGQGRTGELFF.

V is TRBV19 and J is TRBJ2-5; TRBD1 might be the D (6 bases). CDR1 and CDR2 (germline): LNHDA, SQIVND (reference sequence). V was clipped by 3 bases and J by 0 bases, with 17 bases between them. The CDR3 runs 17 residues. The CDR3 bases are TGTGCCAGTAGTATCGGCCCAGGACAGCCGTACCAAGAGACCCAGTACTTC. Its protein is CASSIGPGQPYQETQYF.

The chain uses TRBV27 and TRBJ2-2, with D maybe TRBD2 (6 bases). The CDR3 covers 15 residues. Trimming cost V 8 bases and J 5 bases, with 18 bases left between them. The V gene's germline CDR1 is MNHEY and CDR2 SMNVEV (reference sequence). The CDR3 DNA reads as TGTGCCAGCCGTTCTTTTGTCGGAGGGACCGGGGAGCTGTTTTTT. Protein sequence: CASRSFVGGTGELFF.

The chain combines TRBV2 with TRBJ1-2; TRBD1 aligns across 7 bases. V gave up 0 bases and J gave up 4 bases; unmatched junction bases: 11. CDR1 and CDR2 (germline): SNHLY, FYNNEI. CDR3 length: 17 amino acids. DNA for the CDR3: TGTGCCAGCAGTGAAGCAGGGGGCGCGAGAGCCATCTATGGCTACACCTTC. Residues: CASSEAGGARAIYGYTF. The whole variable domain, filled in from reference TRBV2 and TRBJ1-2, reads EPEVTQTPSHQVTQMGQEVILRCVPISNHLYFYWYRQILGQKVEFLVSFYNNEISEKSEIFDDQFSVERPDGSNFTLKIRSTKLEDSAMYFCASSEAGGARAIYGYTFGSGTRLTVV.

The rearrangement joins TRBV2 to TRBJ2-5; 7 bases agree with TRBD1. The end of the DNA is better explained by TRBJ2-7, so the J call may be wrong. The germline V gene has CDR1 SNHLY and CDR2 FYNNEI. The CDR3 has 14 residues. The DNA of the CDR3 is TGTGCCAGCAGTAACGGACAGGTCGGTAACGAGCAGTACTTC. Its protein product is CASSNGQVGNEQYF.

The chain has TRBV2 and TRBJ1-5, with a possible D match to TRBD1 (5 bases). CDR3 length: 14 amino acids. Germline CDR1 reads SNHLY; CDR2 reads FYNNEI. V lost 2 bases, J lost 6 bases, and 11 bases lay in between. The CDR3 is CASSEWGGVQPQHF. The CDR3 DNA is TGTGCCAGCAGTGAATGGGGGGGGGTTCAGCCCCAGCATTTT.

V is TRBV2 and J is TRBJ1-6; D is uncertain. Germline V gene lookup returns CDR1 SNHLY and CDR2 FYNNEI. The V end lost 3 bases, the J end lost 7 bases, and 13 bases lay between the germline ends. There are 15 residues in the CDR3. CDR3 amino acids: CASSEEGSANSPLHF. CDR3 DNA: TGTGCCAGCAGTGAGGAGGGCAGCGCAAATTCACCCCTCCACTTT. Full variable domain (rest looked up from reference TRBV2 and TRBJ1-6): EPEVTQTPSHQVTQMGQEVILRCVPISNHLYFYWYRQILGQKVEFLVSFYNNEISEKSEIFDDQFSVERPDGSNFTLKIRSTKLEDSAMYFCASSEEGSANSPLHFGNGTRLTVT.

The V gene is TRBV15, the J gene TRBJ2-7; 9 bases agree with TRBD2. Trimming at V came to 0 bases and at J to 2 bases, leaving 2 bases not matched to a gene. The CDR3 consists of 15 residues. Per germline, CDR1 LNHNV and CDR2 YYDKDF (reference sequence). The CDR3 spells CATSRERGGTYEQYF. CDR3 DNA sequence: TGTGCCACCAGCAGAGAGCGGGGGGGGACCTACGAGCAGTACTTC. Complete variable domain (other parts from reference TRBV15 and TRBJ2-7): DAMVIQNPRYQVTQFGKPVTLSCSQTLNHNVMYWYQQKSSQAPKLLFHYYDKDFNNEADTPDNFQSRRPNTSFCFLDIRSPGLGDTAMYLCATSRERGGTYEQYFGPGTRLTVT.

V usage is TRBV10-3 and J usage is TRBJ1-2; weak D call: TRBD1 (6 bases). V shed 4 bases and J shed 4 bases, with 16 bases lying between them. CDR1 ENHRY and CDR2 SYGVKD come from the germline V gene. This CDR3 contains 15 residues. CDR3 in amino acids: CAISVEQGLSYGYTF. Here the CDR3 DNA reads TGTGCCATCAGTGTCGAGCAGGGGCTAAGCTATGGCTACACCTTC.

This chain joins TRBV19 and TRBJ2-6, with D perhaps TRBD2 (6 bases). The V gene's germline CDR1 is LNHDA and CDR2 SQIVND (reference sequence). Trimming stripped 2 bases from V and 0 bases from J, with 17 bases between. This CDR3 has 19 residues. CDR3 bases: TGTGCCAGTAGTATATATTCTTTGGGGGGTTACTCTGGGGCCAACGTCCTGACTTTC. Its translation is CASSIYSLGGYSGANVLTF.

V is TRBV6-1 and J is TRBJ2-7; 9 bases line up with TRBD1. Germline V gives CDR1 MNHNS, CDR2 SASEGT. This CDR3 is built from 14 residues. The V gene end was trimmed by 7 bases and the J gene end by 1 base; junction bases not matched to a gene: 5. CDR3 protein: CASKLQGASYEQYF. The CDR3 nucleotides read TGTGCCAGCAAGTTACAGGGGGCGTCCTACGAGCAGTACTTC.

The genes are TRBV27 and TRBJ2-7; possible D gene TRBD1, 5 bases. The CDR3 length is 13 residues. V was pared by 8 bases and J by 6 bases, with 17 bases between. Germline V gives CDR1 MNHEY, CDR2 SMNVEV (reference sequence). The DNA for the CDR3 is TGTGCCAGCGACACAGGTCCTCCCCGCGAGCAGTACTTC. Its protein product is CASDTGPPREQYF.

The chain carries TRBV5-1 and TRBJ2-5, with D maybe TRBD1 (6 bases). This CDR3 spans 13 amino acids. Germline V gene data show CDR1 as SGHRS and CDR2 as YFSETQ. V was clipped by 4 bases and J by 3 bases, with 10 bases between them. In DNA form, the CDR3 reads TGCGCCAGCAGCGGGGGCCCCGAAGAGACCCAGTACTTC. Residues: CASSGGPEETQYF.

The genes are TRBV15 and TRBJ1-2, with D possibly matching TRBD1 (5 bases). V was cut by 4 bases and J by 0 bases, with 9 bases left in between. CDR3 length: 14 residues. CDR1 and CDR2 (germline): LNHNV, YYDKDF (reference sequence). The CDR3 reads CATSNTGSNYGYTF. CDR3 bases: TGTGCCACCAGCAATACAGGTTCTAACTATGGCTACACCTTC.

The CDR3 bases are TGTGCCAGCAGCGTAGGGGTAGGGGGCGCCCAGGACACCATATATTTT. It is translated as CASSVGVGGAQDTIYF. This chain joins TRBV9 and TRBJ1-3, with TRBD1 identical over 7 bases. Germline CDR1 reads SGDLS; CDR2 reads YYNGEE. This CDR3 is built from 16 residues. Trimming cost V 0 bases and J 8 bases; bases outside gene matches: 11.

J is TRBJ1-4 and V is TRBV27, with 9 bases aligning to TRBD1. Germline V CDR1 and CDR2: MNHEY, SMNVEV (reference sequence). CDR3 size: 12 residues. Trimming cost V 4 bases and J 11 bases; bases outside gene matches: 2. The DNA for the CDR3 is TGTGCCAGCAGTTCGGGACAGGGCAAACTGTTTTTT. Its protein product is CASSSGQGKLFF.